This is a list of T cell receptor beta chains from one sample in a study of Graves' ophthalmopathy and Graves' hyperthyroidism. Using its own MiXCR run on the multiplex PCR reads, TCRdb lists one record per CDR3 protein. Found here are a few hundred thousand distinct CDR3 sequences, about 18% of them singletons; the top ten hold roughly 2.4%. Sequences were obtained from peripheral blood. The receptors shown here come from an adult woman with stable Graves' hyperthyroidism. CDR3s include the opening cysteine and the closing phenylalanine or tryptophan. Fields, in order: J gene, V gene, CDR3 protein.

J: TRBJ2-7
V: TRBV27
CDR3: CASKGVGYEQYF

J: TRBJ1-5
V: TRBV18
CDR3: CASSPTGSPNQPQHF

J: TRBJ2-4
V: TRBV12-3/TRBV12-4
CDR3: CASSLLLAKNIQYF

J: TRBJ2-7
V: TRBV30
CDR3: CAWSVAGLATQNEQYF

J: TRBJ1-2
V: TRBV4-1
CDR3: CASSQDPGLQGYGYTF

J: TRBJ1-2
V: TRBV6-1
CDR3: CAIESGPQRYGYTF

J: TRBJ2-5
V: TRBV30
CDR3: CAWSESGAGETQYF

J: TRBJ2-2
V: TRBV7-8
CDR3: CASSPKWQNTGELFF

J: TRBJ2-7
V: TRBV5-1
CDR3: CASSLSGEHEQYF

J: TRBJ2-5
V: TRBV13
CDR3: CASSSGTSVGTQYF

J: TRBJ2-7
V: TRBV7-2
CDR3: CASSLGSGPGYEQYF

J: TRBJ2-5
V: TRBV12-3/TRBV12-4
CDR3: CASSTTRTGSETKYF

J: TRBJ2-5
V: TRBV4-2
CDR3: CASSQELAGRGETQYF

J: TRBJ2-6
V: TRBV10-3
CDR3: CAIKEGSGANVLTF

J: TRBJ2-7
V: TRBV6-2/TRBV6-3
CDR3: CASSYMVLYEQYF

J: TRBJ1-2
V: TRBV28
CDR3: CASSFADSPTTYGYTF

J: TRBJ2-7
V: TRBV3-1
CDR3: CASSPETGTYEQYF

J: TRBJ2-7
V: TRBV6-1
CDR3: CASSATGTGIYEQYF

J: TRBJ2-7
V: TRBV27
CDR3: CASSPIRQGREQYF

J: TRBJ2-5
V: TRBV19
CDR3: CASGRLAGLQETQYF

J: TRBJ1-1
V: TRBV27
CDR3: CASSSRGAFTAEAFF

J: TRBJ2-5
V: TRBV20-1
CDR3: CSARGSGTKLKETQYF

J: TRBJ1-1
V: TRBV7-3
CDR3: CASSYALNTEAFF

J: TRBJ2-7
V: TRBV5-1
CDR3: CASSLSSAYEQYF

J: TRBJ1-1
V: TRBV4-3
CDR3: CASSQDSSSVPFF

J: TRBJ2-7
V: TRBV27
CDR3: CASRQGPYEQYF

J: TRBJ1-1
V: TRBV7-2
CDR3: CASRLPNGQNTEAFF

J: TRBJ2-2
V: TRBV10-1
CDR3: CASSDGTNTGELFF

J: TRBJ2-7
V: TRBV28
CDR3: CASSLPDRGRPYEQYF

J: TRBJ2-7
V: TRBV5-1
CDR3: CASGPATGGPWEQYF

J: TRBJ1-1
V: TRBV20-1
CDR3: CSARWGAPNTEAFF

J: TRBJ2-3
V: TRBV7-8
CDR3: CASSLGQGATDTQYF

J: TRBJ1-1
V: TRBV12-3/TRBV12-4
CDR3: CASSLGGAVGTEAFF

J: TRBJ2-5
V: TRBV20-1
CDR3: CSAPQRAGTQYF

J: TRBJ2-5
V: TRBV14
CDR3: CASSQGPFRAETQYF

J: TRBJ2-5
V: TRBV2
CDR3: CAGGEGETQYF

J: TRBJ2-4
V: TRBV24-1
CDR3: CATKAGENSQKNIQYF

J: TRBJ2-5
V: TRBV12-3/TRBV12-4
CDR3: CASSRGTSRIGKTQYF

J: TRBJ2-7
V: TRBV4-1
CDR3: CASSHDRAGEQYF

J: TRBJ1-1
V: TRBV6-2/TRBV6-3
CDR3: CASSTGLRDTEAFF

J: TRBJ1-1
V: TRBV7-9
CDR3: CASSLQVIQNTEAFF

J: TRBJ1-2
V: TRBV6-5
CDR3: CATKKQDYGYTF

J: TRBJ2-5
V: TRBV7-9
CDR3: CASSQLQGARETQYF

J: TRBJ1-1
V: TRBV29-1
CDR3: CSALRGDEAFF

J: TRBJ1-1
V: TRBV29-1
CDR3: CSVEQRDGNTEAFF

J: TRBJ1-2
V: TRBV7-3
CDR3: CASSPRTGKNYGYTF

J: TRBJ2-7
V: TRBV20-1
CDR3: CSARVRSREQYF

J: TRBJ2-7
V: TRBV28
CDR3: CASSQHGLAPYEQYF

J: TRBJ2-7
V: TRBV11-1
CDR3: CASSSRDRGPEQYF

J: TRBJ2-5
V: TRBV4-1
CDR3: CASSQDEVWLETQYF

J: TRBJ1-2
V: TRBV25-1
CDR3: CASSEERGLVDGYTF

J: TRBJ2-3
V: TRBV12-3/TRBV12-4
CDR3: CASSPTLVGGTDTQYF

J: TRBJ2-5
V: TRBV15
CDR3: CATSRDRGLQETQYF

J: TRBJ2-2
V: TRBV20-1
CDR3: CSATGTGNTGELFF

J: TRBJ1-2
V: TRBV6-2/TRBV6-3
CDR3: CASRSGFGYGYTF

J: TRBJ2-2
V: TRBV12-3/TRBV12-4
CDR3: CASSLSGGYGGELFF

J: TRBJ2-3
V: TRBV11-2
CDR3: CASSLVLSSGSRADTQYF